Included here is one T cell receptor beta chain sequence, with context. Its specificity is unknown. Measured with immunoSEQ multiplex PCR; TCRdb has only the in-frame clones, and not every one. The sample holds some 350,000 clones, around 74% seen once. Germline V CDR1 and CDR2: SNHLY, FYNNEI. The length of the CDR3 is 14 residues. V was clipped by 3 bases and J by 5 bases, with 13 bases between them. These data belong to a study of shared clonotypes between healthy human individuals. Background on the study: The study used three CD4 naive, three CD4 memory, two CD8 naive and one CD8 memory plate per donor.

General observations from the study: Unshared clonotypes carried lower generation probabilities than those common to all four donors. In general, naive subsets displayed greater estimated richness than memory subsets did. Roughly 4.6% of naive CD4 clonotypes were common to a few donors.

The chain combines TRBV2 with TRBJ1-1; D gene unclear. What was sequenced was memory CD4+ T cells sorted from blood. Subset here: CD45RA-negative fraction. The receptor's source is a man aged 25 to 40 in good health. The CDR3 region has the DNA TGTGCCAGCAGTGAGTTGAGGGTATGGACTGAAGCTTTCTTT. Its translation is CASSELRVWTEAFF.